These 19 T cell receptor beta chains originate from one sample sequenced in a study of blood T cell repertoires in COVID-19. Produced via immunoSEQ multiplex PCR; TCRdb's table is partial and in-frame only. The sample records approximately 170,000 clones, more than 90% being singletons. Sequencing input: peripheral blood. These receptors were taken from a man in his sixties with active or convalescent COVID-19.

V and J are TRBV3-1 (or the pseudogene TRBV3-2) and TRBJ2-7; 8 bases map to TRBD2. This CDR3 comprises 14 residues. The V gene end was trimmed by 1 base and the J gene end by 7 bases; junction bases not matched to a gene: 6. Germline-derived CDR1 and CDR2 are LGHDT and YNNKEL (reference sequence). The DNA for the CDR3 is TGTGCCAGCAGCCAAGCTGGGACTAGTGTTGAGCAGTACTTC. It is translated as CASSQAGTSVEQYF.

CDR3 residues: CASSMGLAGGNTQYF. The CDR3 DNA reads as TGTGCCAGCAGCATGGGACTAGCGGGGGGTAATACGCAGTATTTT. The chain combines TRBV5-4 with TRBJ2-3; 15 nucleotides align to TRBD2. The CDR3 is 15 residues long. J was trimmed by 7 bases and V by 4 bases; bases with no gene match: 4. Germline CDR1 and CDR2: SGHNT and YYREEE (reference sequence).

The V gene is TRBV15, the J gene TRBJ1-2, with TRBD1 matching over 7 bases. The CDR3 consists of 13 residues. V shed 7 bases and J 2 bases; nucleotides not matched to a gene: 4. Germline CDR1 and CDR2: LNHNV and YYDKDF (reference sequence). CDR3 sequence reads: CATTTDRNYGYTF. CDR3 in DNA: TGTGCCACCACCACGGACAGGAACTATGGCTACACCTTC. Drawing the rest from reference TRBV15 and TRBJ1-2, the complete variable domain is DAMVIQNPRYQVTQFGKPVTLSCSQTLNHNVMYWYQQKSSQAPKLLFHYYDKDFNNEADTPDNFQSRRPNTSFCFLDIRSPGLGDTAMYLCATTTDRNYGYTFGSGTRLTVV.

V gene TRBV5-1 combines with J gene TRBJ1-2; 12 bases fit TRBD1. Trimming at V came to 1 base and at J to 8 bases, leaving 6 bases not matched to a gene. Germline-derived CDR1 and CDR2 are SGHRS and YFSETQ. This CDR3 comprises 15 residues. The CDR3 coding sequence is TGCGCCAGCAGCTTGACCGGGACAGGGGGCAAAGGCTACACCTTC. This translates into CASSLTGTGGKGYTF. Full variable domain (missing parts from reference TRBV5-1 and TRBJ1-2): KAGVTQTPRYLIKTRGQQVTLSCSPISGHRSVSWYQQTPGQGLQFLFEYFSETQRNKGNFPGRFSGRQFSNSRSEMNVSTLELGDSALYLCASSLTGTGGKGYTFGSGTRLTVV.

This rearrangement joins TRBV27 to TRBJ2-7, with 8 positions matching TRBD2. From germline, CDR1 is MNHEY and CDR2 SMNVEV (reference sequence). The junction had 11 bases not matched to a gene; V was cut back by 7 bases and J by 9 bases. The CDR3 is 13 amino acids. CDR3 nucleotides: TGTGCCAGCACCCCGGGAGGGGCCGTTCGGCAGTACTTC. Translating gives CASTPGGAVRQYF.

As DNA, the CDR3 is TGTGCCAGCAGCCAAGACTTGACAGGGAACTATGGCTACACCTTC. This codes for CASSQDLTGNYGYTF. V is TRBV3-1 (or the pseudogene TRBV3-2) and J is TRBJ1-2; 7 positions match TRBD1. Per germline, CDR1 LGHDT and CDR2 YNNKEL (reference sequence). Trimming cost V 0 bases and J 2 bases; bases outside gene matches: 3. This CDR3 is built from 15 residues.

The chain employs TRBV11-2 and TRBJ1-6; possible D gene TRBD1, 6 bases. Germline loops: CDR1 SGHAT, CDR2 FQNNGV. Trimming took off 8 bases at V and 0 bases at J, with 11 bases between the two ends. This CDR3 is 15 amino acids long. This CDR3 is CASGGLSSYNSPLHF. CDR3 bases: TGTGCCAGCGGGGGCCTGAGCTCCTATAATTCACCCCTCCACTTT.

The chain joins TRBV9 to TRBJ1-3; the D gene is possibly TRBD1 (5 bases). In germline, CDR1 is SGDLS, CDR2 YYNGEE. The V end lost 4 bases, the J end lost 0 bases, and 11 bases lay between the germline ends. The CDR3 has 15 amino acids. CDR3 sequence: CASSRGAYSGNTIYF. The CDR3 nucleotides read TGTGCCAGCAGCAGGGGCGCCTACTCTGGAAACACCATATATTTT.

The J gene is TRBJ2-7, the V gene TRBV18; D gene unclear. Germline assignment: CDR1 KGHSH and CDR2 LQKENI. The CDR3 runs to 13 residues. V was pared by 4 bases and J by 2 bases, with 9 bases between. CDR3 in amino acids: CASSRAETYEQYF. As DNA, the CDR3 is TGTGCCAGCTCACGCGCCGAGACCTACGAGCAGTACTTC. The whole variable domain, remainder taken from reference TRBV18 and TRBJ2-7, is NAGVMQNPRHLVRRRGQEARLRCSPMKGHSHVYWYRQLPEEGLKFMVYLQKENIIDESGMPKERFSAEFPKEGPSILRIQQVVRGDSAAYFCASSRAETYEQYFGPGTRLTVT.

V usage is TRBV5-1 and J usage is TRBJ2-5; TRBD1 aligns across 7 bases. V lost 3 bases and J lost 0; bases outside the gene matches: 8. The germline V gene encodes CDR1 SGHRS and CDR2 YFSETQ. This CDR3 is 16 amino acids long. The CDR3 spells CASSSTKTGNQETQYF. In nucleotides, the CDR3 is TGCGCCAGCAGCTCAACAAAGACAGGGAACCAAGAGACCCAGTACTTC.

The chain couples TRBV9 to TRBJ2-5; D call uncertain. CDR1 is SGDLS and CDR2 is YYNGEE in the germline V gene. The CDR3 totals 15 residues. The V and J ends lost 0 bases and 2 bases respectively, with 11 bases between them. The DNA of the CDR3 is TGTGCCAGCAGCGTAGGCCCGACAAATCAAGAGACCCAGTACTTC. It encodes CASSVGPTNQETQYF. The complete variable domain, with remaining parts taken from reference TRBV9 and TRBJ2-5, reads DSGVTQTPKHLITATGQRVTLRCSPRSGDLSVYWYQQSLDQGLQFLIQYYNGEERAKGNILERFSAQQFPDLHSELNLSSLELGDSALYFCASSVGPTNQETQYFGPGTRLLVL.

The chain joins TRBV27 to TRBJ2-7, with unresolved D. Trimming pared 0 bases from V and 5 bases from J, leaving 14 bases between. Germline values: CDR1 MNHEY, CDR2 SMNVEV (reference sequence). The CDR3 contains 15 residues. As DNA, the CDR3 is TGTGCCAGCAGTTTATCTGGCCAGGATTGGAACGAGCAGTACTTC. Translation: CASSLSGQDWNEQYF.

The rearrangement joins TRBV5-1 to TRBJ2-1; 9 bases line up with TRBD1. Germline V lookup: CDR1 SGHRS, CDR2 YFSETQ. The CDR3 runs 16 residues. V dropped 4 bases and J dropped 6; count of bases not matched to a gene: 11. The CDR3, as DNA: TGCGCCAGCAGCCCTACCGTCGCGGGACAGGGCAATGAGCAGTTCTTC. Its translation: CASSPTVAGQGNEQFF.

V usage is TRBV6-5 and J usage is TRBJ2-5; a weak D match, TRBD2 (8 bases). This CDR3 is 14 amino acids long. Germline CDR1 reads MNHEY; CDR2 reads SVGAGI. Trimming shortened V by 4 bases and J by 5 bases, and 14 bases separated the two germline ends. The CDR3 bases are TGTGCCAGCAGTTCCCGGGGGGGACAGGAGACCCAGTACTTC. Its translation: CASSSRGGQETQYF.

The chain carries TRBV6-4 and TRBJ1-1; D might be TRBD1 (6 bases). The CDR3 length is 13 residues. Between the trimmed V and J ends, which lost 4 bases and 3 bases, there was a span of 9 bases. The germline CDR1 and CDR2 sequences are MRHNA and SNTAGT. CDR3 nucleotides: TGTGCCAGCAGTGCCAGGGGTGACACTGAAGCTTTCTTT. The encoded protein is CASSARGDTEAFF.

The gene calls are TRBV5-5 and TRBJ1-3; D might be TRBD1 (6 bases). The CDR3 has 14 residues. Trimming removed 7 bases from V and 2 bases from J, with 13 bases in between. CDR1 is SGHKS, CDR2 YYEKEE, per germline (reference sequence). The CDR3 is CASQIGGPGNTIYF. CDR3 DNA: TGTGCCAGCCAGATTGGGGGCCCTGGAAACACCATATATTTT.

The rearrangement links TRBV19 to TRBJ2-5, with TRBD2 identical over 12 bases. Per the germline V gene, CDR1 is LNHDA and CDR2 is SQIVND (reference sequence). The CDR3 totals 15 residues. V lost 6 bases and J lost 3; bases outside the gene matches: 5. The chain's CDR3 is CASRLAGGPEETQYF. CDR3 DNA sequence: TGTGCCAGTAGGCTAGCGGGAGGGCCGGAAGAGACCCAGTACTTC.

This CDR3 is CASSLVLVTDTQYF. The CDR3 DNA follows: TGTGCCAGCAGCTTAGTTCTAGTTACAGATACGCAGTATTTT. This chain joins TRBV7-9 and TRBJ2-3, with D hard to call. Trimming cost V 1 base and J 3 bases, with 8 bases left between them. The CDR3 sequence is 14 residues long. Germline-derived CDR1 and CDR2 are SEHNR and FQNEAQ (reference sequence).

The rearrangement uses TRBV3-1 (or the pseudogene TRBV3-2) and TRBJ1-2; 12 bases fit TRBD1. CDR1 LGHDT and CDR2 YNNKEL come from the germline V gene (reference sequence). After removal of 6 bases from V and 4 bases from J, the junction contained 6 bases not matched to a gene. CDR3 length: 15 amino acids. The CDR3 region is CASRLRDRGPYGYTF. CDR3 coding DNA: TGTGCCAGCAGACTCAGGGACAGGGGGCCCTATGGCTACACCTTC.